The sequence of this TCR beta chain was determined in a study of T cells in Graves' hyperthyroidism and ophthalmopathy. Many counts were recorded for this clonotype. Regions amplified from RNA transcripts were the TCR beta CDR3 regions. When the TCR CDR3 underwent first-round RT-PCR, the HTBI primer set was used. Each CDR3 protein is one row after TCRdb ran MiXCR on the multiplex PCR reads. The data hold nearly 750,000 distinct CDR3 sequences, with 30% to 40% observed a single time. V lost 5 bases and J 8 bases, leaving 12 bases between the germline ends. Germline V gene data show CDR1 as MGHDK and CDR2 as SYGVNS. The CDR3 covers 12 residues.

The chain recombines TRBV25-1 with TRBJ1-2, with a tentative D call TRBD1 (6 bases). This TCR was sampled from a woman between 35 and 50 years old with Graves' hyperthyroidism. The sequenced sample was blood. The CDR3, as DNA: TGTGCCAGCAGTACCAGGGGACCGGGCTACACCTTC. It encodes CASSTRGPGYTF.